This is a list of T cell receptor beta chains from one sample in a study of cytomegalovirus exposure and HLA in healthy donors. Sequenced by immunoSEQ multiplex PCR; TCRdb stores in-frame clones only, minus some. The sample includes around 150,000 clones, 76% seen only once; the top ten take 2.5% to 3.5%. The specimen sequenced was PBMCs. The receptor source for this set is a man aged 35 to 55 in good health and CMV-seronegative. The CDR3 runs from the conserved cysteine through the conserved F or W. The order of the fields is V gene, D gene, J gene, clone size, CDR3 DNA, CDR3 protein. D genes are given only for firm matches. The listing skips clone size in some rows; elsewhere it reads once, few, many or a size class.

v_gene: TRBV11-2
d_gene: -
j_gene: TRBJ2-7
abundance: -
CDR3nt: TGTGCCAGCAGCTTAGGCGCCACCTCCTACGAGCAGTACTTC
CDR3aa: CASSLGATSYEQYF

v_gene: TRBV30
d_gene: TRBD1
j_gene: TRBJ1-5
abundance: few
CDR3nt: TGTGCCTGGAGTGGGGGACAGGGGCATCAGCCCCAGCATTTT
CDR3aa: CAWSGGQGHQPQHF

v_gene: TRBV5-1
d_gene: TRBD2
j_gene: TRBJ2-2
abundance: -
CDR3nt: TGCGCCAGCGTTGGCCTAGCGGGCACCGGGGAGCTGTTTTTT
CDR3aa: CASVGLAGTGELFF

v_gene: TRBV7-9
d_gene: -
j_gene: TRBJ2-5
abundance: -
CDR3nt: TGTGCCAGCAGTCCGACACTCCAAGAGACCCAGTACTTC
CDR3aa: CASSPTLQETQYF

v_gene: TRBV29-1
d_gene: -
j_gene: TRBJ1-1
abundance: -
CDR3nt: TGCAGCGTTGATACCCCAGGGGACGCTGAAGCTTTCTTT
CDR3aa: CSVDTPGDAEAFF

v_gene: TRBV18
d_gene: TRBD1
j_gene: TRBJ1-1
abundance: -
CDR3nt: TGTGCCAGCTCCTTGACAGGGCGGAACACTGAAGCTTTCTTT
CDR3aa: CASSLTGRNTEAFF

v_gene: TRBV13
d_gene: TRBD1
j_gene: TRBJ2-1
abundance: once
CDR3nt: TGTGCCAGCAGCTACACCGGGACAGGGGGGTCGGGGAGCTCCTACAATGAGCAGTTCTTC
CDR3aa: CASSYTGTGGSGSSYNEQFF

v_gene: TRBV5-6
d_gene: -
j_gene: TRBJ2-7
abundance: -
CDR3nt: TGTGCCAGCAGCTTGGACAGACTAGTTCGGGAGCAGTACTTC
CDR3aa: CASSLDRLVREQYF

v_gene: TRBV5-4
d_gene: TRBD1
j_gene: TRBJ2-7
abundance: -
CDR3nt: TGTGCCAGCAGTTTGGGACAGGGGGCCACCTACGAGCAGTACTTC
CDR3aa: CASSLGQGATYEQYF

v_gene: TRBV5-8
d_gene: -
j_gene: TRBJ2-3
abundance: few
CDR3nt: TGTGCCAGCAGCTACGCGACCGGGACTACAGATACGCAGTATTTT
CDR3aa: CASSYATGTTDTQYF

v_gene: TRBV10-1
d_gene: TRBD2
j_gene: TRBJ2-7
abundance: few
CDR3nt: TGCGCCAGCAGCCGGGAGGGAGCGGGACATAAGTACGAGCAGTACTTC
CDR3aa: CASSREGAGHKYEQYF

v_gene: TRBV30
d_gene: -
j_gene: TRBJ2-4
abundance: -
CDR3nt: TGTGCCTGGAGTGACGGAGGTGACATTCAGTACTTC
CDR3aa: CAWSDGGDIQYF

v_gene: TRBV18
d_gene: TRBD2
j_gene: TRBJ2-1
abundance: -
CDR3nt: TGTGCCAGCTCACCCCCTAGCGGGTTTCGTAGCAGTGAGCAGTTCTTC
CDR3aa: CASSPPSGFRSSEQFF

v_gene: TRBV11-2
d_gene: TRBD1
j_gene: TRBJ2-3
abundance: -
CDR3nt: TGTGCCAGCAGCAAAAGGGTAGGGACAGGGACAGATACGCAGTATTTT
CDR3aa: CASSKRVGTGTDTQYF

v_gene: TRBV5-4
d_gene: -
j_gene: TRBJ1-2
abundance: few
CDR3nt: TGTGCCAGCAGCTTGGTTATGGCAGAAGGCTACACCTTC
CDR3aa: CASSLVMAEGYTF

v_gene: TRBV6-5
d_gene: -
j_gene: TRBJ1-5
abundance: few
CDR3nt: TGTGCCAGCAGTAACAGGGAGGGCCAGCCCCAGCATTTT
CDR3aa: CASSNREGQPQHF

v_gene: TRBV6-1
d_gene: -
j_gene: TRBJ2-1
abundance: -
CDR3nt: TGTGCCAGCAGTGAAGGGGTGGACAGAAATGAGCAGTTCTTC
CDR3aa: CASSEGVDRNEQFF

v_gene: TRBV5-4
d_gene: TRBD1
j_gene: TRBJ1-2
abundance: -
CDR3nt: TGTGCCAGCAGCGGCGGGACAGATAACTATGGCTACACCTTC
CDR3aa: CASSGGTDNYGYTF

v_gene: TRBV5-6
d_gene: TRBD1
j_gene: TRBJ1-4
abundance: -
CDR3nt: TGTGCCAGCAGCCAGGGACAGGGGGCGGGAGAAAAACTGTTTTTT
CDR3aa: CASSQGQGAGEKLFF

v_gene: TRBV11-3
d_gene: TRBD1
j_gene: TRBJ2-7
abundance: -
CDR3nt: TGTGCCAGCAGAGACAGGGGGTCCTACGAGCAGTACTTC
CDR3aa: CASRDRGSYEQYF

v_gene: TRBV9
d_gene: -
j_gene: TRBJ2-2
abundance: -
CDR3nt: TGTGCCAGCAGCGTAGGACTCATTAACGCTGCCGGGGAGCTGTTTTTT
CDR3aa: CASSVGLINAAGELFF

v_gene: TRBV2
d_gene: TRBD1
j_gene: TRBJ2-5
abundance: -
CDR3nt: TGTGCCACACCTGAGTCAGGGGGCGCAGGGGTGGAGACCCAGTACTTC
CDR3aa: CATPESGGAGVETQYF

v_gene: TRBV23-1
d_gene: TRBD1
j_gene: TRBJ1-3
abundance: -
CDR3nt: TGCGCCAGCAGTCCGCGGGACAGGAACTCTGGAAACACCATATATTTT
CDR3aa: CASSPRDRNSGNTIYF

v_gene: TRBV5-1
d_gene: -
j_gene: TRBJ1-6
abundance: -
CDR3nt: TGCGCCAGCAGCCCACAGAGCTCCTATAATTCACCCCTCCACTTT
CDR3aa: CASSPQSSYNSPLHF

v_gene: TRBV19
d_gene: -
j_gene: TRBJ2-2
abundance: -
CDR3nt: TGTGCCAGTAGTATAGATTCCCGGGTGGACTCCACCGGGGAGCTGTTTTTT
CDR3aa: CASSIDSRVDSTGELFF

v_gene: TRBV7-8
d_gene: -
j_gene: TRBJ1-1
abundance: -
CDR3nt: TGTGCCAGCAGCTTCCAGGGGAGGGGGGACACTGAAGCTTTCTTT
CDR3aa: CASSFQGRGDTEAFF